In this sample, the clone carrying this T cell receptor (beta chain) turned up many times. Its specificity is unknown. The data originate from a study of response to subunit inactivated influenza vaccine. Study-wide results and limits: Authors suggested seasonal influenza vaccinations each recruit few new T cells.

TCRdb called the RT-PCR reads again in MiXCR, with one record for every CDR3 protein. The table lists 430,000 or so distinct CDR3 sequences, 11% of them singletons. This CDR3 region has 16 residues. V trimming: 0 bases; J trimming: 4 bases; junction bases outside the gene matches: 8. Germline assignment: CDR1 LGHNA and CDR2 YNFKEQ. The receptor was isolated from a man aged 50-60 years who received an inactivated influenza vaccine. The chain uses TRBV4-2 and TRBJ1-1; 7 positions agree with TRBD1. Sequenced here: PBMCs from blood, sampled 45 days after vaccination. CDR3 sequence reads: CASSQDFRQGVTEAFF. The CDR3 nucleotides are TGTGCCAGCAGCCAAGATTTTCGACAGGGAGTCACTGAAGCTTTCTTT.